This entry lists 10 T cell receptor beta chains sequenced from one sample in a study of T cell responses to AZD1222 COVID-19 vaccine. Profiled with immunoSEQ multiplex PCR; TCRdb holds only in-frame clones, not every one. The data contain roughly 200,000 clones, 85% to 95% of them singletons. This specimen consisted of peripheral blood, obtained 28 days after the second dose of the MenACWY control vaccine. The receptors shown here come from an adult who received the MenACWY meningococcal vaccine as a control.

The chain uses TRBV27 and TRBJ2-4, with 11 bases identical to TRBD1. Germline V gives CDR1 MNHEY, CDR2 SMNVEV (reference sequence). The trim removed 6 bases at V and 7 bases at J, leaving 5 bases unmatched. The CDR3 loop spans 14 amino acids. The CDR3 region has the DNA TGTGCCAGCAGCCTTGGGACAGGGGGGAACATTCAGTACTTC. Translation: CASSLGTGGNIQYF.

This sequence joins TRBV11-2 and TRBJ1-1, with D unclear. The V end lost 0 bases, the J end lost 11 bases, and 13 bases lay between the germline ends. The CDR3 loop spans 13 amino acids. CDR1 is SGHAT, CDR2 FQNNGV, per germline. CDR3: CASSLDLGTGAFF. The CDR3 coding sequence is TGTGCCAGCAGCTTAGATCTTGGCACCGGCGCTTTCTTT.

This chain uses TRBV5-8 with TRBJ1-5; unclear D gene. Trimming pared 0 bases from V and 0 bases from J, leaving 4 bases between. Germline CDR1 and CDR2: SGHTS and YDEGEE. CDR3 size: 14 residues. Here the CDR3 DNA reads TGTGCCAGCAGCTTGGGGTCTAGCAATCAGCCCCAGCATTTT. It yields the protein CASSLGSSNQPQHF.

On this clone: Other DNA variants within this sample encode the same CDR3. The gene calls are TRBV19 and TRBJ2-7; TRBD2 aligns across 7 bases. The J segment lost 0 bases and the V segment lost 0 bases, leaving 2 bases of the junction unmatched. CDR3 length equals 15 residues. The germline CDR1 and CDR2 sequences are LNHDA and SQIVND (reference sequence). CDR3 amino acids: CASSIDGGGSYEQYF. The CDR3 coding sequence is TGTGCCAGTAGTATAGATGGGGGGGGCTCCTACGAGCAGTACTTC.

The chain has TRBV13 and TRBJ2-5, with 7 bases aligning to TRBD2. Germline values: CDR1 PRHDT, CDR2 FYEKMQ (reference sequence). With V trimmed by 4 bases and J by 4 bases, 6 bases remained unmatched. The CDR3 has 14 amino acids. CDR3 nucleotides: TGTGCCAGCAGCTCGTCCGGGACTACAGAGACCCAGTACTTC. Its translation is CASSSSGTTETQYF.

The chain combines TRBV9 with TRBJ2-3, with 10 bases aligning to TRBD2. Germline V gene lookup returns CDR1 SGDLS and CDR2 YYNGEE. Germline trimming cut 3 bases from V and 0 bases from J; bases unmatched to any gene: 4. The CDR3 length is 16 residues. In nucleotides, the CDR3 is TGTGCCAGCAGCGAATGGACTAGCGGAAGCACAGATACGCAGTATTTT. This sequence encodes CASSEWTSGSTDTQYF.

This sequence joins TRBV19 and TRBJ2-7; the match to TRBD2 covers 12 bases. Trimming at V came to 4 bases and at J to 7 bases, leaving 8 bases not matched to a gene. The CDR3 sequence is 15 residues long. Germline V gene lookup returns CDR1 LNHDA and CDR2 SQIVND (reference sequence). CDR3 region: CASSRTSGARGEQYF. The CDR3 nucleotides read TGTGCCAGTAGTAGGACTAGCGGGGCCCGGGGGGAGCAGTACTTC.

The chain is built from TRBV19 and TRBJ1-5; TRBD1 might be the D (5 bases). Between the trimmed V and J ends, which lost 5 bases and 7 bases, there was a span of 12 bases. Looked up from germline, CDR1 is LNHDA and CDR2 is SQIVND (reference sequence). CDR3 length: 13 amino acids. CDR3 sequence (DNA): TGTGCCAGTAGTTTGCGGACATTCCAGCCCCAGCATTTT. Amino acid sequence: CASSLRTFQPQHF. Full variable domain (remainder filled in from reference TRBV19 and TRBJ1-5): DGGITQSPKYLFRKEGQNVTLSCEQNLNHDAMYWYRQDPGQGLRLIYYSQIVNDFQKGDIAEGYSVSREKKESFPLTVTSAQKNPTAFYLCASSLRTFQPQHFGDGTRLSIL.

CDR3 protein: CASSQYFLAGETGELFF. As DNA, the CDR3 is TGCGCCAGCAGCCAATACTTTCTAGCGGGGGAGACCGGGGAGCTGTTTTTT. V is TRBV4-1 and J is TRBJ2-2; 10 bases are shared with TRBD2. The CDR3 has 17 amino acids. Germline V CDR1 and CDR2: MGHRA, YSYEKL. The trim removed 2 bases at V and 5 bases at J, leaving 8 bases unmatched.

The rearrangement links TRBV6-5 to TRBJ1-4; D ambiguous. The CDR3 spans 15 residues. The V end lost 4 bases, the J end lost 2 bases, and 11 bases lay between the germline ends. The germline V gene encodes CDR1 MNHEY and CDR2 SVGAGI. The CDR3, as DNA: TGTGCCAGCAGTTCCCGACCGAGGACTAATGAAAAACTGTTTTTT. Translated: CASSSRPRTNEKLFF.